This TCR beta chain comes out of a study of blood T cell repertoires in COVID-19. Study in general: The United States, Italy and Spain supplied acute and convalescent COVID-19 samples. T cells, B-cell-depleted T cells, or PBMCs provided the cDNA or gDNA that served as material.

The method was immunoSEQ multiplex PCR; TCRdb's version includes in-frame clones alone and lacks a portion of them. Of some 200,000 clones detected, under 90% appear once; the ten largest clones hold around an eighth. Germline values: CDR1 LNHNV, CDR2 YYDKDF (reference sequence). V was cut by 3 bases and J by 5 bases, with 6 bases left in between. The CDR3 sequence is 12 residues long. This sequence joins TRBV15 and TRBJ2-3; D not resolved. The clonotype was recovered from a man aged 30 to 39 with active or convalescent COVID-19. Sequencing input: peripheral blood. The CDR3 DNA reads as TGTGCCACCAGCAGCGTCCTAGATACGCAGTATTTT. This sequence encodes CATSSVLDTQYF.